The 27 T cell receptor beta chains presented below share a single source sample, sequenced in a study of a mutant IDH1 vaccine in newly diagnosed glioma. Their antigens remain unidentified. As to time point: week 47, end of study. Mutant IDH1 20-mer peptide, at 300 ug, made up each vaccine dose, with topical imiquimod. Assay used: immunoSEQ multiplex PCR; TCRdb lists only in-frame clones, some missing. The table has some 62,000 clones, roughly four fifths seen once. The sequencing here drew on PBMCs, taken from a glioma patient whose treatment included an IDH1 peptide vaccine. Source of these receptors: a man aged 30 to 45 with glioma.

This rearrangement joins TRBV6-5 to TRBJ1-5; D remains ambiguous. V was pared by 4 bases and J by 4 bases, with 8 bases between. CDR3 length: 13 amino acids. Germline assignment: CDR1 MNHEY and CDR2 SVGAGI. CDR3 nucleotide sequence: TGTGCCAGCAGTTTGGTCTTTAATCAGCCCCAGCATTTT. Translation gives CASSLVFNQPQHF.

The CDR3 coding sequence is TGCAGCGTGCACACCCACGAAGCTTTCTTT. Its protein product is CSVHTHEAFF. The chain uses TRBV29-1 and TRBJ1-1; no definite D call. The V and J ends lost 6 bases and 8 bases respectively, with 10 bases between them. CDR1 and CDR2 from the germline V gene are SQVTM and ANQGSEA. The CDR3 runs 10 residues.

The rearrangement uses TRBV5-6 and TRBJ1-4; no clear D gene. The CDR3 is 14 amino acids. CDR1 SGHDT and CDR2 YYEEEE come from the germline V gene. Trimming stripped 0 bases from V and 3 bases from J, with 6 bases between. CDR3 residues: CASSLGAANEKLFF. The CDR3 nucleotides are TGTGCCAGCAGCTTGGGGGCAGCTAATGAAAAACTGTTTTTT.

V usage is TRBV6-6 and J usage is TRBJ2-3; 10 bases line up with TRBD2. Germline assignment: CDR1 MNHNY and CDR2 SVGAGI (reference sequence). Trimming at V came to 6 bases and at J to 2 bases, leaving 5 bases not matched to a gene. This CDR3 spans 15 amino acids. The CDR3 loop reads CASRDSGGTTDTQYF. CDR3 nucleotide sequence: TGTGCCAGCAGAGATAGCGGGGGGACCACAGATACGCAGTATTTT.

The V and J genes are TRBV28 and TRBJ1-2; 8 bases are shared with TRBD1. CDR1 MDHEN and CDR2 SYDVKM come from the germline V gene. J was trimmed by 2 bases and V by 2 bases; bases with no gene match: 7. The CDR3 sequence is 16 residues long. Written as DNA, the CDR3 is TGTGCCAGCAGTTTACTGGCAGGGGGCCCCAACTATGGCTACACCTTC. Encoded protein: CASSLLAGGPNYGYTF.

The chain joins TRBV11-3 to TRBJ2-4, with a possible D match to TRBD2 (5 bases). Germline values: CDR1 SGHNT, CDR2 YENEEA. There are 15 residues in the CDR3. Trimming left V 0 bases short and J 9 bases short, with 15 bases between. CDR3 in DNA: TGTGCCAGCAGCTTAGACTCCTCACTAGAGAGCATTCAGTACTTC. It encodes CASSLDSSLESIQYF.

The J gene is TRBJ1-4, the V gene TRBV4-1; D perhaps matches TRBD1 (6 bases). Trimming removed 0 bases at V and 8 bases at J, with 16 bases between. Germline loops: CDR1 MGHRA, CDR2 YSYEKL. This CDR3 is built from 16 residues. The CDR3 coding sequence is TGCGCCAGCAGCCAAGATGGCAGGGGCGCAGGGGAAAAACTGTTTTTT. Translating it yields CASSQDGRGAGEKLFF.

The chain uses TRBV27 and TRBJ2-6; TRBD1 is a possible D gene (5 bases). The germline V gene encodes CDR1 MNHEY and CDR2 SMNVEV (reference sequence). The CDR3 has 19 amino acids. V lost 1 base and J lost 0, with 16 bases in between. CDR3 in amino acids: CASSLWSVDTFSGANVLTF. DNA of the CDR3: TGTGCCAGCAGTTTATGGTCCGTGGACACTTTCTCTGGGGCCAACGTCCTGACTTTC.

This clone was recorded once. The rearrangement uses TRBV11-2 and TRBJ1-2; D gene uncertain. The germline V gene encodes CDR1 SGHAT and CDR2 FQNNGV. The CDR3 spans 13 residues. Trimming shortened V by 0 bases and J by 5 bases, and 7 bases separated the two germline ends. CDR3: CASSLDRVYGYTF. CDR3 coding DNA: TGTGCCAGCAGCTTAGATCGGGTTTATGGCTACACCTTC. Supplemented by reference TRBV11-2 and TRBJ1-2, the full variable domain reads EAGVAQSPRYKIIEKRQSVAFWCNPISGHATLYWYQQILGQGPKLLIQFQNNGVVDDSQLPKDRFSAERLKGVDSTLKIQPAKLEDSAVYLCASSLDRVYGYTFGSGTRLTVV.

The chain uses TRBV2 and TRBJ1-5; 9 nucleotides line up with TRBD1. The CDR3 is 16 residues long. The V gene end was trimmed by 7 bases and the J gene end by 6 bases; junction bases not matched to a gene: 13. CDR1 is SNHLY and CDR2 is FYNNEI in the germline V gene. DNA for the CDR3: TGTGCCAGCACCGCCTCTCGGGGACAGGGAGGTCAGCCCCAGCATTTT. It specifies CASTASRGQGGQPQHF.

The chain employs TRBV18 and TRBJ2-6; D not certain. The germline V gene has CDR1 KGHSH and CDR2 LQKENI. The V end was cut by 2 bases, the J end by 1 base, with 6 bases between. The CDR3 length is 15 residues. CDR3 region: CASSPRLSGANVLTF. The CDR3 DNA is TGTGCCAGCTCACCAAGGCTATCTGGGGCCAACGTCCTGACTTTC.

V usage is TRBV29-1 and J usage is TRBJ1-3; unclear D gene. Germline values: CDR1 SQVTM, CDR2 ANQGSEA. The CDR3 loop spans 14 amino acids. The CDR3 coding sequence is TGCGCGGGGAGTGCACTGGGAGCTGGAAACACCATATATTTT. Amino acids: CAGSALGAGNTIYF.

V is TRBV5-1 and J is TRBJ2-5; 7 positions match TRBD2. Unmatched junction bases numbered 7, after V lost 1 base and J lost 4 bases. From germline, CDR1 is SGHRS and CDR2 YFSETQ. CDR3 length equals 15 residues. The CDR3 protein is CASSLLAEVGETQYF. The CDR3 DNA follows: TGCGCCAGCAGCTTGCTAGCGGAGGTTGGAGAGACCCAGTACTTC.

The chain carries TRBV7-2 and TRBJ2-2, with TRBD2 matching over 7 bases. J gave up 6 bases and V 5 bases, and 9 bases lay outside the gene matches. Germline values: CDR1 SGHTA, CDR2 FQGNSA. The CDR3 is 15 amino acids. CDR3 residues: CASSPLAAAPGELFF. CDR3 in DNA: TGTGCCAGCAGCCCCCTAGCGGCAGCACCCGGGGAGCTGTTTTTT. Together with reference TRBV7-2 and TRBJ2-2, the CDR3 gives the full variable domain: GAGVSQSPSNKVTEKGKDVELRCDPISGHTALYWYRQSLGQGLEFLIYFQGNSAPDKSGLPSDRFSAERTGGSVSTLTIQRTQQEDSAVYLCASSPLAAAPGELFFGEGSRLTVL.

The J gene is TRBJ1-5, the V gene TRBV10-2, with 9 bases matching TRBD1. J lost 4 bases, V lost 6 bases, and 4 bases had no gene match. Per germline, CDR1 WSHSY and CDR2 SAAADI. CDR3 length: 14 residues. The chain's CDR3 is CASRMTGGNQPQHF. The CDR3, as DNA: TGCGCCAGCAGAATGACAGGGGGGAATCAGCCCCAGCATTTT.

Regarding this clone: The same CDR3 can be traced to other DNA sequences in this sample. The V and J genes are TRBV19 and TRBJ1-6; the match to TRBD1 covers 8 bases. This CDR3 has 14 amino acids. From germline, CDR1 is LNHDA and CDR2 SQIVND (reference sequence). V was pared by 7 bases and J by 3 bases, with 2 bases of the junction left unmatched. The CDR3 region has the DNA TGTGCCAGTACCACAGGGGGCTATAATTCACCCCTCCACTTT. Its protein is CASTTGGYNSPLHF.

The CDR3 DNA sequence: TGTGCCAGCGATCGGGACGGATATTCACCCCTCCACTTT. It yields the protein CASDRDGYSPLHF. The chain uses TRBV2 and TRBJ1-6; maybe TRBD1 (5 bases). Trimming removed 8 bases at V and 8 bases at J, with 13 bases between. CDR1 is SNHLY, CDR2 FYNNEI, per germline. The CDR3 is 13 amino acids.

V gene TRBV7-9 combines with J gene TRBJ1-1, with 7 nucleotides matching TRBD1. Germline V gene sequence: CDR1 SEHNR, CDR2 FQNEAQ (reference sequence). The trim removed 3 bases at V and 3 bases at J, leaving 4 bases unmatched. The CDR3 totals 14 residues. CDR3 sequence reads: CASSFSDRDTEAFF. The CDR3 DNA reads TGTGCCAGCAGCTTCAGCGACAGGGACACTGAAGCTTTCTTT.

CDR3 sequence reads: CASSPVRTGRGRNYGYTF. For the CDR3, the DNA is TGTGCCAGCAGCCCCGTCCGGACAGGGAGGGGCCGGAACTATGGCTACACCTTC. J is TRBJ1-2 and V is TRBV5-4; TRBD1 aligns across 8 bases. Germline V lookup: CDR1 SGHNT, CDR2 YYREEE (reference sequence). Trimming cost V 4 bases and J 2 bases; bases outside gene matches: 16. CDR3 length equals 18 residues.

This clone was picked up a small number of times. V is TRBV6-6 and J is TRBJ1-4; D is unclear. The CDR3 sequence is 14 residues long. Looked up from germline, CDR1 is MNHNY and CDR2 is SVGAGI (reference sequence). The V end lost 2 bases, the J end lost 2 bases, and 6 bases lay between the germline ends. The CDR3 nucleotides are TGTGCCAGCAGTTACCTAGGGACTAATGAAAAACTGTTTTTT. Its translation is CASSYLGTNEKLFF.

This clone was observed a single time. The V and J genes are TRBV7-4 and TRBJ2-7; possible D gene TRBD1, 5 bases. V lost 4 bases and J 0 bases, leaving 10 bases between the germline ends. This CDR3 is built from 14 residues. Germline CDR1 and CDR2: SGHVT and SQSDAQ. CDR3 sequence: CASSCGRDSYEQYF. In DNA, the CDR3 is TGTGCCAGCAGCTGCGGCAGGGACTCCTACGAGCAGTACTTC.

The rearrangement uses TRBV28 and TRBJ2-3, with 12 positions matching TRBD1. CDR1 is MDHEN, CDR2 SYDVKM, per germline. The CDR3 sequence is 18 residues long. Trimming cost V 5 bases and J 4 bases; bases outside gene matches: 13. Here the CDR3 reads CASSAGQGAFGWADTQYF. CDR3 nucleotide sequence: TGTGCCAGCAGTGCGGGACAGGGGGCTTTCGGGTGGGCAGATACGCAGTATTTT.

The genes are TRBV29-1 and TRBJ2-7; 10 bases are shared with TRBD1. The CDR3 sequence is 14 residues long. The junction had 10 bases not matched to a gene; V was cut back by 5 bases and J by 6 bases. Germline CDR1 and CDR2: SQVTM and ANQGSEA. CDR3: CSVSRDRGRGEQYF. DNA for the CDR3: TGCAGCGTTTCTCGTGACAGGGGGCGGGGCGAGCAGTACTTC.

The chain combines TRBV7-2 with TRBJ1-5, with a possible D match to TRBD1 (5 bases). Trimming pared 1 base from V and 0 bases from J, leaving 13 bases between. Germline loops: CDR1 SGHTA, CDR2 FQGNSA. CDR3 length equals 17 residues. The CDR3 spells CASSLEGPTVSNQPQHF. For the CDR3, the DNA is TGTGCCAGCAGCTTAGAGGGGCCGACAGTTAGCAATCAGCCCCAGCATTTT.

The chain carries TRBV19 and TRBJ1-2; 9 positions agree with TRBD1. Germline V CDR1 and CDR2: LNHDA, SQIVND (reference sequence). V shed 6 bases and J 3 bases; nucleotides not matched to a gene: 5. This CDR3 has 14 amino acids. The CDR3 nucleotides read TGTGCCAGTAGGCGTACAGGGGGCGACTATGGCTACACCTTC. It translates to CASRRTGGDYGYTF.

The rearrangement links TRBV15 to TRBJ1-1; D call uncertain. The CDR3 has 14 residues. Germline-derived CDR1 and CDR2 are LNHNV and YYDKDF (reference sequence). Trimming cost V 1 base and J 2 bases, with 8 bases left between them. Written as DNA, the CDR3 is TGTGCCACCAGCAGAGGGGGATACAACACTGAAGCTTTCTTT. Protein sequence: CATSRGGYNTEAFF.

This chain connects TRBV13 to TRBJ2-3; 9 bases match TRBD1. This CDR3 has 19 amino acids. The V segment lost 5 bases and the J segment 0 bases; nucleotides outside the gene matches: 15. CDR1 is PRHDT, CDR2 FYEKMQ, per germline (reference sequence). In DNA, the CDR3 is TGTGCCAGCAGCGCTCGATTAGCCGGGACAGGGACTAGCACAGATACGCAGTATTTT. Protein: CASSARLAGTGTSTDTQYF.